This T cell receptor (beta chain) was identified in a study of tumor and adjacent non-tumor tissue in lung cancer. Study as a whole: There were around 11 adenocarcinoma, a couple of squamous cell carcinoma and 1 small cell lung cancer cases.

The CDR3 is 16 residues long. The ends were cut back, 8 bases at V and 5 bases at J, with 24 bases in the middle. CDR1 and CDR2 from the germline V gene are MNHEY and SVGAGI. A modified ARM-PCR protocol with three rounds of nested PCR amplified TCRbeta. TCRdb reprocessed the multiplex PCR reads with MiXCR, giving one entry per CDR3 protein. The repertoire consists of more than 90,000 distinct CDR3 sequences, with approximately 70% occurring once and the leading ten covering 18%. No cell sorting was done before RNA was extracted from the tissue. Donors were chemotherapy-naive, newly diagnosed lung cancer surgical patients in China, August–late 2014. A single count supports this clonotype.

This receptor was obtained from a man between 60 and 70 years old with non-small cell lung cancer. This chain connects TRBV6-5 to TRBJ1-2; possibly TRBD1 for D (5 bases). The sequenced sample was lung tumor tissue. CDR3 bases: TGTGCCAGCGAGTTCCGGATCTCCGGGGCAGGGTATGGCTACACCTTC. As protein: CASEFRISGAGYGYTF.